These 7 T cell receptor beta chains were all obtained from the same sample, sequenced in a study of monozygotic twins with inflammatory bowel disease. TCRdb reanalyzed the 5' RACE reads, giving one entry per CDR3 protein sequence and no DNA. The sample's table shows 300,000 to 400,000 distinct CDR3 sequences. The sample taken for sequencing was blood. Source of these receptors: a human donor with ulcerative colitis or Crohn's disease, or a healthy co-twin of an affected twin (not recorded which).

The chain employs TRBV18 and TRBJ2-7. Germline values: CDR1 KGHSH, CDR2 LQKENI. CDR3 length equals 14 residues. The chain's CDR3 is CASSPQELYYEQYF.

The CDR3 loop is CASSPTANRAHTEAFF. V is TRBV28 and J is TRBJ1-1. Per germline, CDR1 MDHEN and CDR2 SYDVKM. The CDR3 spans 16 residues.

CDR3 loop: CASGGQGASNTEAFF. This rearrangement joins TRBV6-1 to TRBJ1-1; TCRdb's D gene call, TRBD1, goes unchecked for lack of DNA. The CDR3 runs to 15 residues. CDR1 is MNHNS, CDR2 SASEGT, per germline.

This rearrangement joins TRBV20-1 to TRBJ1-1. Germline V gene data show CDR1 as DFQATT and CDR2 as SNEGSKA (reference sequence). The CDR3 consists of 15 residues. Here the CDR3 reads CSARRSSMMNTEAFF.

The chain has TRBV20-1 and TRBJ2-1; TCRdb returns TRBD2, unconfirmable since there is no DNA. The CDR3 has 14 amino acids. Germline values: CDR1 DFQATT, CDR2 SNEGSKA (reference sequence). CDR3: CSVQAGGPAGEQFF.

The CDR3 is CASSTLGDQPQHF. J is TRBJ1-5 and V is TRBV6-6; TCRdb selects TRBD1, and the lack of DNA leaves this call unchecked. The CDR3 totals 13 residues. Germline lookup yields CDR1 MNHNY and CDR2 SVGAGI (reference sequence).

V and J are TRBV7-2 and TRBJ1-5; TCRdb gives TRBD1 as the D gene, but with no DNA this cannot be confirmed. The germline CDR1 and CDR2 sequences are SGHTA and FQGNSA. This CDR3 comprises 15 residues. The CDR3 sequence: CASSPTGLSNQPQHF.